This TCR beta chain was obtained from a study of T cells in Graves' hyperthyroidism and ophthalmopathy. Turning to the study itself: Sampling of peripheral blood happened at initial diagnosis, prior to any treatment.

Amplification yielded TCR beta CDR3 regions, with RNA transcripts as the source. The HTBI primer set served for first-round RT-PCR of the TCR CDR3. TCRdb redid the calling of the multiplex PCR reads with MiXCR, one entry per CDR3 protein. Of 450,000 to 600,000 distinct CDR3 sequences in the sample, around 15% were seen once. This clonotype was detected many times. No ophthalmopathy progression within 18 months constituted stable Graves' hyperthyroidism. The PBMCs had their origin in around 9.1 ml of fresh peripheral blood. CDR1 and CDR2 (germline): SGDLS, YYNGEE. The CDR3 length is 15 residues. The V segment lost 1 base and the J segment 3 bases; nucleotides outside the gene matches: 5.

Source material: blood. The sequence was obtained from a woman in her thirties or forties with Graves' hyperthyroidism. The chain has TRBV9 and TRBJ2-7; 9 nucleotides match TRBD2. CDR3 DNA sequence: TGTGCCAGCAGCGTAACAGGACTAGCGAACTACGAGCAGTACTTC. Translated: CASSVTGLANYEQYF.